This T cell receptor (beta chain) was recovered during a study of blood T cell repertoires in COVID-19 (dated by TCRdb to the early 2020s). In the study overall: Samples covering the acute and convalescent phases of COVID-19 were provided by collaborators in the United States, Italy and Spain. The material from the prospective study consisted of cDNA or gDNA derived from T cells, B-cell-depleted T cells, or PBMCs. Subjects who had been exposed to COVID-19, were actively infected with it, or had recovered from it provided the deeply sampled blood TCRbeta repertoires that made up the dataset. The repertoires were released in a freely available public database intended as a resource for research on the immune response to SARS-CoV-2. Samples were obtained from the ongoing ImmuneRACE study (first 160 participants) and from 1,200 or so subjects provided by 6 global collaborators. The sample metadata nearly always contained a de-identified subject ID, COVID-19 status, age in years and sex. Where HLA class I and class II types were available, the types were taken from metadata supplied by the sample provider, not from assay-based typing. The full study reports these points: Clinical and demographic metadata were provided uncurated, with the amount varying by source and participant.

As regards this clone: Which antigen it targets is not known. Base qualities are not provided; no much larger clone lies one nucleotide away.

Collaborating institutions collected whole blood in K2EDTA tubes following their own protocols. Collaborator samples were shipped for TCRbeta analysis as frozen whole blood, isolated PBMCs, or DNA extracted from either sample type. The immunoSEQ Assay, a bias-controlled multiplex PCR, was used to amplify TCRbeta CDR3 regions from genomic DNA. For the original study's pipeline: The number of nucleated cells in each sample was estimated from the amplification of reference gene primers within the assay. Sequence reads were collapsed and filtered to measure the absolute abundance of every unique TCRbeta CDR3 rearrangement. For each sample, productive Simpson clonality was calculated as the square root of Simpson's diversity index across productive rearrangements. TCRdb carries this immuneACCESS record with in-frame sequences only. Its versions omit some clonotypes, under half of them owing to an unresolved V gene in the studies checked, with the rest unexplained. The V and J calls and clone size are taken from that table; D and trimming were inferred from the DNA. For this sample there are 180,000 or so clones; approximately 89% appear just once. 4% of the sample rests with the top ten.

Measured from the cysteine to the phenylalanine, the CDR3 is 14 residues long. Of the read, only the CDR3 DNA is kept; its 42 bases are in frame from base 1. CDR1 and CDR2, looked up from the germline V gene, are MNHEY and SVGAGI. V is cut back by 3 bases and J by 8 bases, with 3 bases in the junction unmatched. The sequence is built from TRBV6-5 and TRBJ1-3, and TRBD1 aligns with 11 junction nucleotides. Sequencing was done on a sample of peripheral blood. The receptor was isolated from a woman aged 30 to 39 with acute or convalescent COVID-19. The bases read TGTGCCAGCAGTTATGGGGGACAGGGGGACACCATATATTTT. The translation is CASSYGGQGDTIYF.